The present entry profiles one T cell receptor (beta chain) with its context. Which antigen it targets is not known. The cohort consisted of fewer than 700 healthy bone marrow donors. All cohort members were sampled while nominally healthy, although unrecorded immune exposures were likely present. The donor tested CMV seronegative, placing the donor among the 300 to 450 seronegative members of the cohort. A peripheral blood sample was provided by each donor, and peripheral blood mononuclear cells were used for TCR beta sequencing. The Qiagen DNeasy Blood Extraction Kit was used to extract genomic DNA from the blood cell samples. The sample comes from a study of cytomegalovirus exposure and HLA in healthy donors (dated by TCRdb to between 2016 and 2019). For the wider study: In an earlier analysis of roughly 590 of the donors, roughly 300 Gb of sequence data and approximately 120 million unique TCR beta sequences from roughly 200 million T cells were reported. About 320 gigabases of sequencing data and 78 million or so unique TCR sequences were included in an early release covering around 600 HLA-typed donors. Of the roughly 400 genotyped donors, 81% were placed in the genetic ancestry cluster associated with self-reported Caucasian donors. The study aimed to test whether signatures of past pathogen exposure could be identified by cataloging public T cell receptors. Using immunosequencing, the study profiled T cell repertoires from some 670 subjects and related those repertoires to cytomegalovirus serostatus. Besides the first cohort of around 700 subjects, a separate validation cohort made up of 90 to 150 different subjects was used. High-throughput TCR immunosequencing, statistical association of individual TCRs with disease status, and machine learning were combined to predict cytomegalovirus infection status. A later analysis re-examined previously published TCR beta repertoires from roughly 650 donors and added high-resolution HLA genotyping to investigate patterns of TCR occurrence. Rather than using new phenotypic data, the later analysis identified candidate immune exposures from TCR beta sequences and from how often those sequences occurred across donors. In an earlier analysis of roughly 540 of the donors, high-throughput TCR beta sequencing was used to judge whether each TCR beta V gene segment behaved as functional or pseudogenic. Donor age, sex, ethnicity and CMV serostatus were collected together with the repertoire data. A later genetic analysis used genome-wide SNP genotypes for about 60% of the 666 donors, treating that subset as a discovery cohort. All discovery cohort repertoires had been generated on a single sequencing platform. Class I and class II HLA loci were covered by the typing at four-digit resolution. The number of typed donors differed by locus: about 620-640 for A, B, C, DRB1 and DQB1; 500 to 550 for DQA1; approximately 610 for DPA1; and roughly 450 for DPB1. A few DR-DQ haplotypes were treated as single units for association and clustering because of strong linkage in the cohort. Among 300 to 500 genotyped donors of the cohort, an average of roughly 230,000 unique TCR beta nucleotide sequences was sequenced per donor, of which about 18% were non-productive.

Receptors were amplified or captured by the immunoSEQ multiplex PCR assay. The multiplex PCR relied on a mix of 60 forward primers for TCR Vbeta segments and 13 reverse primers for TCR Jbeta segments. The CDR3 region of rearranged TCR beta genes was amplified from genomic DNA by a multiplex PCR assay. The Illumina HiSeq System was used to sequence the amplified TCR beta libraries as 87-base-pair reads. The paper's data handling went like this. A later analysis counted approximately 84 million unique TCR beta chains across the 600 to 850 repertoires, and about 10 million of these chains were shared by at least two donors. Raw reads were error-corrected and collapsed into unique sequences with a nearest-neighbor algorithm that merged closely related sequences to remove PCR and sequencing errors. CDR3 sequences were aligned to IMGT reference sequences to assign V, D and J gene segments. For a sequence to be retained, a match of at least six nucleotides was required to both a V gene segment and a J gene segment. A rearrangement was called productive if the CDR3 had no stop codons and remained in frame with V and J, and every other rearrangement was called non-productive. Following IMGT convention, CDR3 was defined as the stretch from the second conserved V-encoded cysteine to the conserved J-encoded phenylalanine. The earlier analysis of about 610 of the donors excluded sequences that lacked an unambiguous match to a single V gene segment. In an earlier analysis of approximately 590 of the donors, a V segment was called functional when productive rearrangements were above 56.7%, and segregating when the standard deviation between donors exceeded 5%. A statistical classification framework was built to diagnose cytomegalovirus status from the catalog of TCR beta chain sequences. In a later analysis, V and J genes were assigned by comparing TCR nucleotide sequences against IMGT/GENE-DB human TR gene sequences. Using the TCRdist pipeline, a later analysis assigned CDR3 sequences along with most-parsimonious VDJ recombination scenarios. In a later analysis, every TCR beta chain was defined by the combination of its CDR3 amino acid sequence and its V-gene family, and reads without a unique V-gene family were dropped. A later analysis removed 592 highly shared, low-generation-probability nucleotide sequences to deal with suspected cross-contamination and a sequencing artifact. In a later analysis, a clonal expansion index was calculated for each public chain from normalized within-repertoire ranks of inferred template counts. In a later analysis, generation probabilities were computed with a VDJ recombination model fitted to out-of-frame rearrangements, and the resulting probabilities were checked against IGoR. In a later analysis, TCR-TCR, TCR-HLA and TCR-CMV co-occurrence was scored with hypergeometric tests, and a repertoire-size bias correction was applied to TCR pairs. In a later analysis, false discovery rates were estimated by permuting HLA or CMV assignments 20 times. In a later analysis, co-occurring TCRs were grouped with DBSCAN, and TCRdist sequence similarity was added when clustering was performed within HLA-allele-positive subsets. Repertoires with fewer than 30,000 or more than 120,000 public chains, plus five repertoires with anomalous nucleotide sharing, were excluded from co-occurrence clustering. The table was pulled from immuneACCESS by TCRdb, which kept in-frame rearrangements only. Such tables lose some clones; where checked, under half of the loss comes from unresolved V genes, and the rest has no known cause. From that table come the V and J calls and clone size; the DNA was used to work out D and trimming. The sample has 130,000 or so clones on record. 1.5% to 1.9% of the sample comes from the top ten.

The paper's findings and limits, for the study overall: Most TCR sequences were seen in very few donors, while some public TCRs were found in many individuals. A total of some 180 TCR beta chains were listed by the study as associated with cytomegalovirus. Broadly in line with IMGT annotations, most TCR beta V segments showed up in productive rearrangements about 87% or about 30% of the time in an earlier analysis of 450 to 750 of the donors. A further reported finding was that TCR beta sequences accurately predicted the HLA-A and HLA-B alleles for most subjects in the first cohort. Because HLA typing was unavailable for some donors at each locus, only the typed subset was used in association tests. Only TCR beta chains were sequenced in this cohort, and the absence of alpha or paired-chain data limited detectable features. V-gene and J-gene trimming of TCR beta chains was associated with a missense DCLRE1C variant in a later genetic analysis, and the association was replicated in an independent cohort. Specific HLA alleles were associated with over 15,000 TCR beta sequences at a false discovery rate of 0.05 in a later analysis. CMV serostatus was the only immune exposure information available for the cohort. Strong co-occurrence of HLA alleles, especially DR and DQ, made assigning TCR associations to individual alleles difficult. The sequencing pipeline was judged likely to have produced a cluster of highly shared sequence variants as a technical artifact. Linkage disequilibrium might explain the correlated functional status among segregating V segments, but an unknown experimental factor could not be excluded. A later analysis found that HLA-associated TCR beta chains were more clonally expanded and had lower generation probabilities than equally common non-associated chains. Approximately 16 rarely observed V segments, including chromosome 9 orphons, were excluded from the earlier analysis of some 590 of the donors because counts were too low. According to a later analysis, parvovirus B19, influenza, CMV and Epstein-Barr virus appeared linked to several top co-occurrence clusters. A few of the identified cytomegalovirus-associated TCR beta chains were confirmed in vitro to be specific for cytomegalovirus antigens. In a later analysis, the rate of TCR association differed among HLA loci, with DRB1 alleles having the most associated TCRs and HLA-C alleles having the fewest. Most CMV-associated TCR beta chains appeared to be HLA-restricted in a later analysis, and the HLA associations seemed to be driven largely by CMV exposure. Roughly uniform sequencing depth across donors was assumed in presence/absence analyses, although this assumption may not hold. A later genetic analysis reported fewer N-insertions in productive TCRs among donors in an Asian-associated ancestry cluster than the roughly 620-donor mean. According to the authors, the approach could potentially be generalized to other disease states and immunological phenotypes. Cytomegalovirus status was reported to be diagnosed by the classifier with high specificity and sensitivity in both the original and validation cohorts.

The TCR originated in a woman between 40 and 50 years old in good health and CMV-seronegative. The source material was PBMCs.

In nucleotide form, the sequence is TGCGCCAGCAGCTTGGAAGGACAGGGACGGGGCTACACCTTC. The translation is CASSLEGQGRGYTF. The rearrangement joined TRBV5-1 to TRBJ1-2, with TRBD1 matching 8 junction bases. Taken from the germline V gene, the CDR1 and CDR2 loops are SGHRS and YFSETQ. Here V drops 0 bases and J drops 8 bases, and the junction holds 6 bases not matched to any gene. The CDR3 runs 14 residues from the cysteine to the phenylalanine. Only the CDR3 portion is preserved as DNA: 42 bases, with reading frame beginning at the first base.